This TCR beta chain was recovered during a study of T cell repertoires in cytomegalovirus infection. Turning to this clonotype: The antigen is unknown.

TCRdb recomputed calls from the reads with MiXCR, one row per CDR3 protein. The sample lists hundreds of thousands of distinct CDR3 sequences; 30% to 35% were seen once. Trimming left V 7 bases short and J 7 bases short, with 14 bases between. Germline V gene lookup returns CDR1 MNHNS and CDR2 SASEGT. This CDR3 contains 12 residues. The clonotype comes from a human donor in good health (CMV status not recorded). Some clones in this sample may be carry-over from other donors' samples. Sample: cultured PBMCs, taken from culture after CMV antigen stimulation. The chain couples TRBV6-1 to TRBJ2-7, with D possibly being TRBD1 (5 bases). The CDR3 nucleotides read TGTGCCAGCACGACAGCTCTTATGGAGCAGTACTTC. It translates to CASTTALMEQYF.